Given below is one T cell receptor beta chain in context. The authors' processing: Reference gene primer amplification in the assay estimated nucleated cell counts. Profiling relied on immunoSEQ multiplex PCR, and the TCRdb table lists in-frame clones only, not all of them. The V and J calls and clone size come from that table; D and trimming were worked out from the DNA. The sample yields 150,000 to 200,000 clones, approximately 85% seen once. The record originates from a study of blood T cell repertoires in COVID-19. Study context: In each case, the material was cDNA or gDNA derived from T cells, B-cell-depleted T cells, or PBMCs.

Sequenced: peripheral blood. This receptor was obtained from a woman of 80 years or more with acute or convalescent COVID-19.

Here the CDR3 DNA reads TGTGCCAGCAGTACCCGGACAGGGAAGGGGGAGCAGTACTTC. Amino acid sequence: CASSTRTGKGEQYF. V and J are TRBV6-6 and TRBJ2-7, with 8 bases that match TRBD1. The CDR3 contains 14 residues. The germline V gene encodes CDR1 MNHNY and CDR2 SVGAGI (reference sequence). Trimming cost V 5 bases and J 7 bases; bases outside gene matches: 10.